The rows below give T cell receptor beta chains drawn from one sample of a study of T cell repertoires in cytomegalovirus infection. TCRdb analysed the reads with MiXCR anew, one entry per CDR3 protein. The sample holds some 500,000 distinct CDR3 sequences, about 33% seen once. Antigens for these TCRs are unknown. Specimen: cultured PBMCs, collected from culture after CMV antigen stimulation. These receptors originate from a human donor in good health (CMV status not recorded). Some clones in this sample may be carry-over from other donors' samples. Each CDR3 is given with its conserved first and last residue. Fields, in order: J gene, D gene, V gene, clone size, CDR3 protein, CDR3 DNA. A D gene is named only where the DNA matches it firmly. Clone size is stated in some rows and not others, as once, few, many or a class when expanded.

TRBJ2-7 - TRBV11-2 many CASSPPGSEHSYEQYF TGTGCCAGCAGCCCCCCTGGGAGTGAACACTCCTACGAGCAGTACTTC
TRBJ2-5 TRBD2 TRBV7-2 - CASSLWAGGGETQYF TGTGCCAGCAGCTTATGGGCGGGAGGGGGAGAGACCCAGTACTTC
TRBJ1-1 - TRBV7-2 - CASSPYQGEAFF TGTGCCAGCAGCCCTTACCAAGGCGAAGCTTTCTTT
TRBJ2-1 - TRBV4-1 - CASSFSLDSYNEQFF TGCGCCAGCAGCTTTTCACTAGACTCCTACAATGAGCAGTTCTTC
TRBJ2-3 TRBD1 TRBV28 - CASRGQGNTDTQYF TGTGCCAGCAGAGGACAGGGGAACACAGATACGCAGTATTTT
TRBJ2-3 TRBD2 TRBV11-3 - CASSARTLAGTLSTDTQYF TGTGCCAGCAGCGCACGGACATTAGCGGGAACCCTTAGCACAGATACGCAGTATTTT
TRBJ2-3 TRBD1 TRBV28 once CASSLTYRGDGTDTQYF TGTGCCAGCAGCCTTACGTACAGGGGAGATGGAACAGATACGCAGTATTTT
TRBJ2-1 TRBD2 TRBV30 - CAWTGLVAYNEQFF TGTGCCTGGACCGGACTAGTCGCCTACAATGAGCAGTTCTTC
TRBJ1-1 TRBD1 TRBV19 - CASSPGRQGVNTEAFF TGTGCCAGTAGTCCTGGCCGACAGGGAGTGAACACTGAAGCTTTCTTT
TRBJ2-7 TRBD1 TRBV6-2/TRBV6-3 - CASSSSKDRVIYEQYF TGTGCCAGCAGTTCATCCAAGGACAGGGTGATCTACGAGCAGTACTTC
TRBJ1-1 - TRBV7-9 - CASSQGGGGPRAFF TGTGCCAGCAGCCAAGGGGGGGGGGGTCCCCGTGCTTTCTTT
TRBJ1-1 TRBD1 TRBV4-1 - CASSQAPQGPEAFF TGCGCCAGCAGCCAAGCACCACAGGGGCCTGAAGCTTTCTTT
TRBJ1-1 - TRBV30 - CAWSVLREAFF TGTGCCTGGAGTGTATTGAGGGAGGCTTTCTTT
TRBJ2-2 TRBD1 TRBV19 - CASRMTRDRNTGELFF TGTGCCAGTAGGATGACTCGGGACAGAAACACCGGGGAGCTGTTTTTT
TRBJ1-5 TRBD1 TRBV19 few CASSTDRGYSNQPQHF TGTGCCAGTAGTACGGACAGGGGGTATAGCAATCAGCCCCAGCATTTT
TRBJ2-1 TRBD2 TRBV7-2 - CASSARLARPAYNGQFF TGTGCTAGCAGCGCCAGACTAGCGCGCCCTGCCTACAATGGGCAGTTCTTC
TRBJ2-1 TRBD1 TRBV7-2 many CASSSGTGITEQFF TGTGCCAGCAGCTCCGGGACAGGGATTACTGAGCAGTTCTTC
TRBJ1-4 - TRBV7-2 - CASSLSGKSEKLFF TGTGCCAGCAGCTTATCGGGCAAGAGCGAAAAACTGTTTTTT
TRBJ1-5 TRBD1 TRBV7-9 many CASSSGTGPFAQHF TGTGCCAGCAGCTCCGGGACAGGACCTTTTGCCCAGCATTTT
TRBJ2-2 TRBD2 TRBV27 few CASAGLADTGELFF TGTGCCAGCGCGGGACTAGCAGACACCGGGGAGCTGTTTTTT
TRBJ2-1 - TRBV5-1 - CASSFGQKFDEQFF TGCGCCAGCAGCTTCGGGCAGAAATTCGATGAGCAGTTCTTC
TRBJ1-2 - TRBV19 - CASSLITQGFIGYTF TGTGCCAGTAGCCTAATAACCCAGGGTTTTATTGGCTACACCTTC
TRBJ1-5 - TRBV7-6 once CASSPVGANQPQHF TGTGCCAGCAGCCCAGTAGGCGCGAATCAGCCCCAGCATTTT
TRBJ2-1 TRBD2 TRBV28 few CASSLSGRGFRNEQFF TGTGCCAGCAGCCTTAGCGGGAGGGGGTTTAGGAATGAGCAGTTCTTC
TRBJ1-1 TRBD1 TRBV5-4 few CASSSTGEGTEAFF TGTGCCAGCAGCTCGACAGGGGAGGGCACTGAAGCTTTCTTT
TRBJ2-2 - TRBV5-8 - CASSLGVADTGELFF TGTGCCAGCAGCCTCGGGGTCGCGGACACCGGGGAGCTGTTTTTT
TRBJ2-1 - TRBV19 few CASSRVASEQFF TGTGCCAGTAGTAGGGTAGCGAGTGAGCAGTTCTTC
TRBJ2-5 - TRBV7-2 many CASSLSETQYF TGTGCCAGCAGCTTATCGGAGACCCAGTACTTC
TRBJ2-5 TRBD2 TRBV7-2 many CASTLWGSGKQETQYF TGTGCCAGCACCCTTTGGGGTAGCGGGAAGCAAGAGACCCAGTACTTC
TRBJ1-5 TRBD1 TRBV7-2 few CASSRGQGHNQPQHF TGTGCCAGCAGCCGAGGACAGGGACACAATCAGCCCCAGCATTTT
TRBJ1-5 - TRBV7-9 many CASSYTGNNQPQHF TGTGCCAGCAGTTATACAGGGAACAATCAGCCCCAGCATTTT
TRBJ2-3 - TRBV5-4 - CASSFFRGSTDTQYF TGTGCCAGCAGCTTTTTTCGCGGGAGCACAGATACGCAGTATTTT
TRBJ2-3 - TRBV28 - CASSGVAGTDTQYF TGTGCCAGCAGTGGGGTGGCTGGCACAGATACGCAGTATTTT
TRBJ1-2 - TRBV7-2 many CASSDRTEGWYGYTF TGTGCCAGCAGCGATAGGACCGAGGGATGGTATGGCTACACCTTC
TRBJ1-6 - TRBV10-3 - CAISEPTGEHSPLHF TGTGCCATCAGTGAGCCGACGGGGGAGCATTCACCCCTCCACTTT
TRBJ2-1 - TRBV7-9 - CASSLLESSYNEQFF TGTGCCAGCAGCCTACTAGAAAGCTCCTACAATGAGCAGTTCTTC